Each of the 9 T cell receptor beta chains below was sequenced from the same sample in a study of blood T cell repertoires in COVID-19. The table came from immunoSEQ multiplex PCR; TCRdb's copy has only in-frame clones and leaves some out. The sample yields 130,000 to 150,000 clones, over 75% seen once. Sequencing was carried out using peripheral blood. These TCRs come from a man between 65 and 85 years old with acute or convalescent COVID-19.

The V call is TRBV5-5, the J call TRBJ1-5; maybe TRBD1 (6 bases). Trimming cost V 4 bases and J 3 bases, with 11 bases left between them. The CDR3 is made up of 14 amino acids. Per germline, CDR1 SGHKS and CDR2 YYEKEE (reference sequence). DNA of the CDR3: TGTGCCAGCAGCCAGGACAGCATCAATCAGCCCCAGCATTTT. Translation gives CASSQDSINQPQHF. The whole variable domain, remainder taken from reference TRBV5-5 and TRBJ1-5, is DAGVTQSPTHLIKTRGQQVTLRCSPISGHKSVSWYQQVLGQGPQFIFQYYEKEERGRGNFPDRFSARQFPNYSSELNVNALLLGDSALYLCASSQDSINQPQHFGDGTRLSIL.

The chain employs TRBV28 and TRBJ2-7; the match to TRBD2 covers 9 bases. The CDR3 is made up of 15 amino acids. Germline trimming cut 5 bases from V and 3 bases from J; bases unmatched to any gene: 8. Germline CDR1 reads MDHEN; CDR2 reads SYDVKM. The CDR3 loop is CASSPSLAGLYEQYF. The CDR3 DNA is TGTGCCAGCAGTCCCTCCCTAGCGGGACTCTACGAGCAGTACTTC.

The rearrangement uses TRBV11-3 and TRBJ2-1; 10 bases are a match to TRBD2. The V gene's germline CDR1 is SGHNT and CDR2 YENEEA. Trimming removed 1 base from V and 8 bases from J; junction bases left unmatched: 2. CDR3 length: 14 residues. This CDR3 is CASSLVAGGDEQFF. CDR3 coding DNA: TGTGCCAGCAGCTTAGTAGCGGGGGGCGATGAGCAGTTCTTC. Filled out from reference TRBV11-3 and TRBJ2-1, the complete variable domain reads EAGVVQSPRYKIIEKKQPVAFWCNPISGHNTLYWYLQNLGQGPELLIRYENEEAVDDSQLPKDRFSAERLKGVDSTLKIQPAELGDSAVYLCASSLVAGGDEQFFGPGTRLTVL.

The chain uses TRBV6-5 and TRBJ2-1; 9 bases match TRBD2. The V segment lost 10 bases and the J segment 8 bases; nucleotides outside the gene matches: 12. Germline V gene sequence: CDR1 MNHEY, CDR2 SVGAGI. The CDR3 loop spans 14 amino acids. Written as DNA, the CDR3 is TGTGCCACAAAGCGGGCTAGCGGGACGGATGAGCAGTTCTTC. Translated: CATKRASGTDEQFF.

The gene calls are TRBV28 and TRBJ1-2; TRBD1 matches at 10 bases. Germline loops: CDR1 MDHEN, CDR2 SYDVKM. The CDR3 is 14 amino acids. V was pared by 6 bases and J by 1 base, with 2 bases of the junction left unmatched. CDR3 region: CASRTGGGNYGYTF. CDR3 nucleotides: TGTGCCAGCAGGACAGGGGGCGGTAACTATGGCTACACCTTC.

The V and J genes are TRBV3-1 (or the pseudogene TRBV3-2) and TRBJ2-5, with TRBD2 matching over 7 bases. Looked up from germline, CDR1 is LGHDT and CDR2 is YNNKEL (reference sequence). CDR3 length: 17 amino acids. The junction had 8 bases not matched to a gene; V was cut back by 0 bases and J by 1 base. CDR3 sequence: CASSQDSPTGGQETQYF. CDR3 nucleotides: TGTGCCAGCAGCCAAGATAGTCCGACGGGGGGCCAAGAGACCCAGTACTTC.

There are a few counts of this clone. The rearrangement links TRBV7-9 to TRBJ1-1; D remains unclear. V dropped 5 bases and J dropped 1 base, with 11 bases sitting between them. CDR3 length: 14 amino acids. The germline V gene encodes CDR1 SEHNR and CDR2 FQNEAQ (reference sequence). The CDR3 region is CASSARQENTEAFF. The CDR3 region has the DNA TGTGCCAGCAGCGCAAGACAAGAGAACACTGAAGCTTTCTTT.

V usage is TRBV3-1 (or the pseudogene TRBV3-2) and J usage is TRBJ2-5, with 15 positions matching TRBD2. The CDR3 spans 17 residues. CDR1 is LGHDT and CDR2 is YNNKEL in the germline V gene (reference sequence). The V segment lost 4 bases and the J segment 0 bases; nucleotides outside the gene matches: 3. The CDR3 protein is CASSLGLAGGYQETQYF. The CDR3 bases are TGTGCCAGCAGCCTGGGACTAGCGGGGGGATACCAAGAGACCCAGTACTTC.

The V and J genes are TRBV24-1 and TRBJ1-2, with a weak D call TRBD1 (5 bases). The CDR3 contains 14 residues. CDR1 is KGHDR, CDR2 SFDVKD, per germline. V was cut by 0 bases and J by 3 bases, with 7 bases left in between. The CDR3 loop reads CATSDLQGDYGYTF. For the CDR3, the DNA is TGTGCCACCAGTGATTTGCAAGGGGACTATGGCTACACCTTC.